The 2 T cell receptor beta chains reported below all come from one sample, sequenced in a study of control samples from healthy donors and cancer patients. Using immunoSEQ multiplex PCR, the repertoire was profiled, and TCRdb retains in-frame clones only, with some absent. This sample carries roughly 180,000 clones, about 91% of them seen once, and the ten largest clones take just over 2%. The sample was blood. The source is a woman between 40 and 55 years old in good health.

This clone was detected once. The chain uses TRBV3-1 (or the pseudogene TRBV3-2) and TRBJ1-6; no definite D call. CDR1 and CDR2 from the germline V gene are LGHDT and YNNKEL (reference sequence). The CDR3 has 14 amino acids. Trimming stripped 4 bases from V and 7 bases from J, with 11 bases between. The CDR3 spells CASSRLGSNSPLHF. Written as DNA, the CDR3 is TGTGCCAGCAGCCGTCTAGGATCGAATTCACCCCTCCACTTT.

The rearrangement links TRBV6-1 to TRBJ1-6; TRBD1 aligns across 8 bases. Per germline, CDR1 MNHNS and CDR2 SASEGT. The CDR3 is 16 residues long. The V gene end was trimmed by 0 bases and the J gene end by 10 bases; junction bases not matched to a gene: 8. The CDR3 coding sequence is TGTGCCAGCAGTGAAGCGGGCACAGGGGGATGGTCACCCCTCCACTTT. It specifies CASSEAGTGGWSPLHF.